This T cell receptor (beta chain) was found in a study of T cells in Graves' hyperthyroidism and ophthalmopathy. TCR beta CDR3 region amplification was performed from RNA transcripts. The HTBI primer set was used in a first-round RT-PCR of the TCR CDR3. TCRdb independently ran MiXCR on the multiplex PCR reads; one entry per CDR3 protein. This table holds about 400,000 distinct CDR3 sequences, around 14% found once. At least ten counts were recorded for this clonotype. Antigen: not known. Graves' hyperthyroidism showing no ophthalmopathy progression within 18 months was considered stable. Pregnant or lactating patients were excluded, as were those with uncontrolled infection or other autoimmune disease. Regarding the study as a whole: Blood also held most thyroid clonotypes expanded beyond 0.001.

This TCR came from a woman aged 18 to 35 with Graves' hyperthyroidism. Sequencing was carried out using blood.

DNA for the CDR3: TGCGCCAGCAGCTTGGCGGCAGGGCAGTACAATGAGCAGTTCTTC. It codes for CASSLAAGQYNEQFF. V is TRBV5-1 and J is TRBJ2-1; tentatively, D is TRBD1 (5 bases). Trimming cost V 0 bases and J 4 bases, with 11 bases left between them. The CDR3 consists of 15 residues. Germline CDR1 SGHRS, CDR2 YFSETQ.